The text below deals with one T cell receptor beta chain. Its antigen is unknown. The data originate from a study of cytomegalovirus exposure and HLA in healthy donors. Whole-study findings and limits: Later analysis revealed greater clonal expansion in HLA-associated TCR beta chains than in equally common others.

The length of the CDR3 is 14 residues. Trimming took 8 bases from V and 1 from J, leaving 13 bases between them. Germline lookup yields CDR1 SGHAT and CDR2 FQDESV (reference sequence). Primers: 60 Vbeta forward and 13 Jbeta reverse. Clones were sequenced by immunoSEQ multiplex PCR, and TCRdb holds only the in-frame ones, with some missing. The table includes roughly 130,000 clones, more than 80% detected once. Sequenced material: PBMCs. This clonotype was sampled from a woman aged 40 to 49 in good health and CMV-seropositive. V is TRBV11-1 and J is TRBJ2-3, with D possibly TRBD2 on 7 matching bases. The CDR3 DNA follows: TGTGCCAGCGCCCAAGGGGGGGGCACAGATACGCAGTATTTT. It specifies CASAQGGGTDTQYF.